This paragraph reports one T cell receptor beta chain. These data belong to a study of OX40 agonist ivuxolimab in advanced cancers. CDR1 LNHDA and CDR2 SQIVND come from the germline V gene (reference sequence). The CDR3 spans 17 residues. The V segment lost 4 bases and the J segment 4 bases; nucleotides outside the gene matches: 10. TCRdb's table, derived via immunoSEQ multiplex PCR, lists solely in-frame clones and lacks some. The sample comprises tens of thousands of clones, more than 75% of which are singletons, and 0.3% to 0.35% rests with the top ten. The TCR sequence derives from an adult with an advanced solid tumor such as melanoma, head and neck, liver or kidney cancer. This chain links TRBV19 with TRBJ2-1, with 10 nucleotides matching TRBD2. Source: CD4+ or CD8+ T cells sorted from blood, taken in a trial of the OX40 agonist ivuxolimab. CDR3 in DNA: TGTGCCAGTAGTAAGTCAGCGGGGGGGCCCAATTACAATGAGCAGTTCTTC. As protein: CASSKSAGGPNYNEQFF.